The rows below give T cell receptor beta chains drawn from one sample of a study of blood T cell repertoires in COVID-19. The data were produced by immunoSEQ multiplex PCR, yet TCRdb's version contains in-frame clones alone and is incomplete. The table shows tens of thousands of clones, with around 81% occurring only once. Sequencing was performed on peripheral blood. The receptor source for this set is a man older than 75 with COVID-19, enrolled during active disease. Each CDR3 is given with its conserved first and last residue. The D gene is left open where the match is weak. Clone size is stated in some rows and not others, as once, few, many or a class when expanded.

J gene: TRBJ2-2; D gene: -; V gene: TRBV5-1; clone size: -; CDR3 length: 14; CDR3 protein: CASSYGSGTGELFF; CDR3 DNA: TGCGCCAGCAGCTATGGTAGCGGCACCGGGGAGCTGTTTTTT
J gene: TRBJ1-5; D gene: TRBD1; V gene: TRBV6-5; clone size: -; CDR3 length: 13; CDR3 protein: CASKQGAGQPQHF; CDR3 DNA: TGTGCCAGCAAACAGGGGGCAGGTCAGCCCCAGCATTTT
J gene: TRBJ1-5; D gene: -; V gene: TRBV15; clone size: once; CDR3 length: 14; CDR3 protein: CATSSDSRNQPQHF; CDR3 DNA: TGTGCCACCAGCTCAGATAGCCGCAATCAGCCCCAGCATTTT
J gene: TRBJ2-7; D gene: TRBD1; V gene: TRBV7-9; clone size: -; CDR3 length: 16; CDR3 protein: CASSTSGTGGFGEQYF; CDR3 DNA: TGTGCCAGCAGCACTTCCGGGACAGGGGGCTTTGGCGAGCAGTACTTC
J gene: TRBJ2-5; D gene: TRBD2; V gene: TRBV6-5; clone size: once; CDR3 length: 16; CDR3 protein: CASSYSRLAGKETQYF; CDR3 DNA: TGTGCCAGCAGTTACTCGAGGCTAGCGGGGAAAGAGACCCAGTACTTC
J gene: TRBJ2-1; D gene: -; V gene: TRBV4-1; clone size: many; CDR3 length: 17; CDR3 protein: CASSQGLSGERVNEQFF; CDR3 DNA: TGCGCCAGCAGCCAAGGGTTGAGCGGAGAAAGGGTCAATGAGCAGTTCTTC
J gene: TRBJ1-2; D gene: TRBD1; V gene: TRBV6-2/TRBV6-3; clone size: -; CDR3 length: 14; CDR3 protein: CASSYPGTGDGYTF; CDR3 DNA: TGTGCCAGCAGTTACCCCGGGACAGGTGACGGCTACACCTTC
J gene: TRBJ1-6; D gene: -; V gene: TRBV21-1; clone size: -; CDR3 length: 15; CDR3 protein: CASSRQGRKNSPLHF; CDR3 DNA: TGTGCCAGCAGCAGACAGGGTCGTAAAAATTCACCCCTCCACTTT
J gene: TRBJ1-1; D gene: TRBD1; V gene: TRBV3-1/TRBV3-2; clone size: -; CDR3 length: 15; CDR3 protein: CASSRRTGAGTEAFF; CDR3 DNA: TGTGCCAGCAGCCGCCGGACAGGGGCGGGTACTGAAGCTTTCTTT
J gene: TRBJ1-2; D gene: -; V gene: TRBV9; clone size: once; CDR3 length: 15; CDR3 protein: CASSVEPSVRYGYTF; CDR3 DNA: TGTGCCAGCAGCGTAGAGCCCAGCGTTCGGTATGGCTACACCTTC
J gene: TRBJ2-3; D gene: TRBD2; V gene: TRBV9; clone size: -; CDR3 length: 14; CDR3 protein: CASSPGLATDTQYF; CDR3 DNA: TGTGCCAGCAGTCCTGGACTAGCGACAGATACGCAGTATTTT
J gene: TRBJ2-7; D gene: TRBD1; V gene: TRBV18; clone size: -; CDR3 length: 14; CDR3 protein: CASSLGQGGYEQYF; CDR3 DNA: TGTGCCAGCTCACTGGGACAGGGTGGCTACGAGCAGTACTTC
J gene: TRBJ2-1; D gene: -; V gene: TRBV21-1; clone size: -; CDR3 length: 16; CDR3 protein: CASSSRDRGHVDEQFF; CDR3 DNA: TGTGCCAGCAGCTCTCGGGACAGGGGGCACGTGGATGAGCAGTTCTTC
J gene: TRBJ2-7; D gene: -; V gene: TRBV3-1/TRBV3-2; clone size: -; CDR3 length: 13; CDR3 protein: CASSQEGLSEQYF; CDR3 DNA: TGTGCCAGCAGCCAAGAAGGACTCTCCGAGCAGTACTTC
J gene: TRBJ2-5; D gene: -; V gene: TRBV6-6; clone size: once; CDR3 length: 13; CDR3 protein: CASSRDGVETQYF; CDR3 DNA: TGTGCCAGCAGTAGAGACGGGGTAGAGACCCAGTACTTC
J gene: TRBJ1-3; D gene: -; V gene: TRBV7-9; clone size: -; CDR3 length: 15; CDR3 protein: CASVDRLLAGNTIYF; CDR3 DNA: TGTGCCAGCGTCGACAGGCTTTTGGCTGGAAACACCATATATTTT
J gene: TRBJ1-2; D gene: -; V gene: TRBV29-1; clone size: -; CDR3 length: 13; CDR3 protein: CSVEGWQGRGYTF; CDR3 DNA: TGCAGCGTTGAAGGTTGGCAGGGAAGGGGCTACACCTTC
J gene: TRBJ1-4; D gene: -; V gene: TRBV18; clone size: once; CDR3 length: 15; CDR3 protein: CASSPQGSTNEKLFF; CDR3 DNA: TGTGCCAGCTCACCCCAGGGGTCAACTAATGAAAAACTGTTTTTT
J gene: TRBJ2-7; D gene: TRBD1; V gene: TRBV19; clone size: -; CDR3 length: 15; CDR3 protein: CASSPRDRLNYEQYF; CDR3 DNA: TGTGCCAGTAGCCCCCGGGACAGGCTAAACTACGAGCAGTACTTC
J gene: TRBJ2-5; D gene: TRBD1; V gene: TRBV28; clone size: -; CDR3 length: 14; CDR3 protein: CASRGQGGQETQYF; CDR3 DNA: TGTGCCAGCCGCGGACAGGGAGGTCAAGAGACCCAGTACTTC
J gene: TRBJ1-5; D gene: -; V gene: TRBV6-6; clone size: few; CDR3 length: 11; CDR3 protein: CASSPAAGIHF; CDR3 DNA: TGTGCCAGCAGCCCCGCGGCAGGGATCCATTTT
J gene: TRBJ1-3; D gene: TRBD1; V gene: TRBV19; clone size: -; CDR3 length: 15; CDR3 protein: CASSIIQGAGNTIYF; CDR3 DNA: TGTGCCAGTAGTATAATACAGGGGGCTGGAAACACCATATATTTT
J gene: TRBJ1-6; D gene: TRBD1; V gene: TRBV6-2/TRBV6-3; clone size: -; CDR3 length: 16; CDR3 protein: CASSFGQGAGNSPLHF; CDR3 DNA: TGTGCCAGCAGTTTCGGACAGGGGGCTGGTAATTCACCCCTCCACTTT
J gene: TRBJ1-1; D gene: -; V gene: TRBV19; clone size: -; CDR3 length: 15; CDR3 protein: CASKRGARDDTEAFF; CDR3 DNA: TGTGCCAGTAAAAGGGGCGCGCGGGATGACACTGAAGCTTTCTTT
J gene: TRBJ2-7; D gene: TRBD2; V gene: TRBV6-5; clone size: -; CDR3 length: 15; CDR3 protein: CASSLGLAGVGEQYF; CDR3 DNA: TGTGCCAGCAGCCTCGGACTAGCGGGAGTAGGGGAGCAGTACTTC
J gene: TRBJ2-5; D gene: -; V gene: TRBV7-2; clone size: -; CDR3 length: 13; CDR3 protein: CASSDRQWETQYF; CDR3 DNA: TGTGCCAGCAGCGACCGACAGTGGGAGACCCAGTACTTC
J gene: TRBJ1-1; D gene: -; V gene: TRBV18; clone size: few; CDR3 length: 14; CDR3 protein: CASSPTAMNTEAFF; CDR3 DNA: TGTGCCAGCTCACCCACAGCTATGAACACTGAAGCTTTCTTT
J gene: TRBJ2-2; D gene: TRBD1; V gene: TRBV5-1; clone size: -; CDR3 length: 16; CDR3 protein: CASSLRATGGTGELFF; CDR3 DNA: TGCGCCAGCAGCTTGCGCGCCACAGGGGGCACCGGGGAGCTGTTTTTT
J gene: TRBJ2-7; D gene: -; V gene: TRBV4-1; clone size: -; CDR3 length: 14; CDR3 protein: CASSQAVVGHEQYF; CDR3 DNA: TGCGCCAGCAGCCAAGCCGTTGTGGGCCACGAGCAGTACTTC
J gene: TRBJ1-3; D gene: TRBD1; V gene: TRBV5-4; clone size: -; CDR3 length: 18; CDR3 protein: CASSFAAGTGGYGNTIYF; CDR3 DNA: TGTGCCAGCAGCTTCGCCGCTGGGACAGGGGGCTACGGAAACACCATATATTTT
J gene: TRBJ1-4; D gene: TRBD1; V gene: TRBV19; clone size: -; CDR3 length: 15; CDR3 protein: CASSSPGQPNEKLFF; CDR3 DNA: TGTGCCAGTAGTTCTCCGGGACAGCCTAATGAAAAACTGTTTTTT
J gene: TRBJ2-6; D gene: TRBD1; V gene: TRBV28; clone size: many; CDR3 length: 15; CDR3 protein: CASRDRGSGANVLTF; CDR3 DNA: TGTGCCAGTCGGGACAGGGGCTCTGGGGCCAACGTCCTGACTTTC
J gene: TRBJ1-2; D gene: -; V gene: TRBV5-4; clone size: -; CDR3 length: 15; CDR3 protein: CASSLAGGVRDGYTF; CDR3 DNA: TGTGCCAGCAGCTTGGCCGGAGGGGTACGGGATGGCTACACCTTC
J gene: TRBJ2-5; D gene: -; V gene: TRBV30; clone size: -; CDR3 length: 14; CDR3 protein: CAWTRTETQETQYF; CDR3 DNA: TGTGCCTGGACTCGCACAGAGACCCAAGAGACCCAGTACTTC
J gene: TRBJ2-5; D gene: TRBD2; V gene: TRBV9; clone size: few; CDR3 length: 17; CDR3 protein: CASSVGASGGAGETQYF; CDR3 DNA: TGTGCCAGCAGCGTAGGAGCTAGCGGGGGGGCCGGGGAGACCCAGTACTTC
J gene: TRBJ1-2; D gene: -; V gene: TRBV3-1/TRBV3-2; clone size: -; CDR3 length: 13; CDR3 protein: CASSQGAPYGYTF; CDR3 DNA: TGTGCCAGCAGCCAGGGGGCCCCCTATGGCTACACCTTC
J gene: TRBJ1-3; D gene: -; V gene: TRBV3-1/TRBV3-2; clone size: -; CDR3 length: 16; CDR3 protein: CASSRGTLGSGNTIYF; CDR3 DNA: TGTGCCAGCAGCCGCGGAACACTAGGCTCTGGAAACACCATATATTTT
J gene: TRBJ1-2; D gene: -; V gene: TRBV11-2; clone size: once; CDR3 length: 13; CDR3 protein: CASSIRANYGYTF; CDR3 DNA: TGTGCCAGCAGCATTCGCGCTAACTATGGCTACACCTTC
J gene: TRBJ2-7; D gene: TRBD1; V gene: TRBV24-1; clone size: -; CDR3 length: 16; CDR3 protein: CATSDGGQLSSYEQYF; CDR3 DNA: TGTGCCACCAGTGATGGGGGACAGCTTAGCTCCTACGAGCAGTACTTC
J gene: TRBJ2-7; D gene: TRBD1; V gene: TRBV19; clone size: -; CDR3 length: 15; CDR3 protein: CASSRVGQGSYEQYF; CDR3 DNA: TGTGCCAGTAGTCGAGTGGGACAGGGGTCCTACGAGCAGTACTTC
J gene: TRBJ1-1; D gene: -; V gene: TRBV5-1; clone size: -; CDR3 length: 13; CDR3 protein: CASSPYGDTEAFF; CDR3 DNA: TGCGCCAGCAGCCCCTACGGAGACACTGAAGCTTTCTTT
J gene: TRBJ1-2; D gene: -; V gene: TRBV2; clone size: -; CDR3 length: 14; CDR3 protein: CASSGGPLGDGYTF; CDR3 DNA: TGTGCCAGCAGCGGGGGACCTTTGGGCGATGGCTACACCTTC
J gene: TRBJ2-7; D gene: -; V gene: TRBV9; clone size: once; CDR3 length: 15; CDR3 protein: CASSVVPGDAVEQYF; CDR3 DNA: TGTGCCAGCAGCGTAGTTCCGGGAGATGCTGTCGAGCAGTACTTC
J gene: TRBJ2-7; D gene: -; V gene: TRBV27; clone size: -; CDR3 length: 15; CDR3 protein: CASSLSWGVLYEQYF; CDR3 DNA: TGTGCCAGCAGTTTATCTTGGGGGGTCTTATACGAGCAGTACTTC
J gene: TRBJ2-1; D gene: -; V gene: TRBV24-1; clone size: -; CDR3 length: 15; CDR3 protein: CATSERGRGLHEQFF; CDR3 DNA: TGTGCCACCAGTGAACGGGGGAGAGGATTGCATGAGCAGTTCTTC